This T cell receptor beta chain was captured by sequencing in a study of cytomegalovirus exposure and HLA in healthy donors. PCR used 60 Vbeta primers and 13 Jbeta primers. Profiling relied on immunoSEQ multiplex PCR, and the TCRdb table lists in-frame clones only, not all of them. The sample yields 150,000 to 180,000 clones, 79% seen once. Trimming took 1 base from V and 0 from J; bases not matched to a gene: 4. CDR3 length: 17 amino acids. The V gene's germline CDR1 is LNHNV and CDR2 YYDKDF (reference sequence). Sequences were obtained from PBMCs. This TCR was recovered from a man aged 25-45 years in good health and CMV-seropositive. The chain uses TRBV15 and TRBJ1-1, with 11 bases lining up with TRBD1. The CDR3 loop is CATSRAGTGGLNTEAFF. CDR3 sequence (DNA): TGTGCCACCAGCAGAGCTGGGACAGGGGGACTGAACACTGAAGCTTTCTTT.